What follows are 11 T cell receptor beta chains derived from one specimen sequenced in a study of blood T cell repertoires in COVID-19. The assay was immunoSEQ multiplex PCR, and TCRdb's table has in-frame clones only and misses some. In the table there are fewer than 250,000 clones, roughly 86% of which are singletons. What was sequenced was peripheral blood. These TCRs come from a man in his 60s with acute or convalescent COVID-19.

This clone was counted once. The rearrangement joins TRBV6-5 to TRBJ2-5; perhaps TRBD2 as D (5 bases). Germline CDR1 MNHEY, CDR2 SVGAGI. This CDR3 contains 15 residues. V lost 5 bases to trimming and J lost 2 bases, with 15 bases between them. The CDR3 is CASSRNRRGQETQYF. DNA of the CDR3: TGTGCCAGCAGTCGAAACAGACGGGGACAAGAGACCCAGTACTTC.

The rearrangement links TRBV7-8 to TRBJ2-1, with 13 bases fitting TRBD2. The germline CDR1 and CDR2 sequences are SGHVS and FQNEAQ. The CDR3 covers 16 residues. V lost 4 bases and J lost 5; bases outside the gene matches: 5. The CDR3 DNA follows: TGTGCCAGCAGCTCAACCGGGACTAGCGGGGACAATGAGCAGTTCTTC. Protein sequence: CASSSTGTSGDNEQFF.

V gene TRBV5-8 combines with J gene TRBJ2-1, with TRBD2 identical over 11 bases. This CDR3 contains 15 residues. Trimming at V came to 0 bases and at J to 8 bases, leaving 4 bases not matched to a gene. Germline CDR1 and CDR2: SGHTS and YDEGEE. The CDR3 region has the DNA TGTGCCAGCAGCTTGGGGCTAGCGGGGGGCGATGAGCAGTTCTTC. Its protein is CASSLGLAGGDEQFF.

V is TRBV19 and J is TRBJ1-5; 8 bases map to TRBD1. Trimming removed 5 bases from V and 1 base from J; junction bases left unmatched: 4. Germline-derived CDR1 and CDR2 are LNHDA and SQIVND (reference sequence). The CDR3 loop spans 15 amino acids. CDR3 nucleotide sequence: TGTGCCAGTAGTGATCAGGGGGCGAGCAATCAGCCCCAGCATTTT. Translated, it gives CASSDQGASNQPQHF. The full variable domain, in which reference TRBV19 and TRBJ1-5 provide the parts outside the CDR3, is DGGITQSPKYLFRKEGQNVTLSCEQNLNHDAMYWYRQDPGQGLRLIYYSQIVNDFQKGDIAEGYSVSREKKESFPLTVTSAQKNPTAFYLCASSDQGASNQPQHFGDGTRLSIL.

The rearrangement links TRBV10-3 to TRBJ2-1, with TRBD1 matching 10 bases. Germline-derived CDR1 and CDR2 are ENHRY and SYGVKD. The CDR3 contains 14 residues. V was clipped by 10 bases and J by 4 bases; unmatched bases: 7. CDR3 in amino acids: CATLPGQGYNEQFF. CDR3 DNA sequence: TGTGCCACCTTACCGGGACAGGGGTACAATGAGCAGTTCTTC.

This sequence joins TRBV15 and TRBJ2-6; D is uncertain. V was clipped by 0 bases and J by 0 bases, with 6 bases between them. CDR3 length: 16 amino acids. Germline lookup yields CDR1 LNHNV and CDR2 YYDKDF (reference sequence). CDR3 sequence reads: CATSRDVGSGANVLTF. The CDR3 region has the DNA TGTGCCACCAGCAGAGATGTCGGCTCTGGGGCCAACGTCCTGACTTTC.

This clone was found once. The chain has TRBV19 and TRBJ1-1; D is unclear. The CDR3 contains 12 residues. Looked up from germline, CDR1 is LNHDA and CDR2 is SQIVND (reference sequence). Trimming shortened V by 5 bases and J by 10 bases, and 14 bases separated the two germline ends. The CDR3 coding sequence is TGTGCCAGTAGTGAAGTGGGGAGGGCAGCTTTCTTT. Translating it yields CASSEVGRAAFF. Full variable domain (rest looked up from reference TRBV19 and TRBJ1-1): DGGITQSPKYLFRKEGQNVTLSCEQNLNHDAMYWYRQDPGQGLRLIYYSQIVNDFQKGDIAEGYSVSREKKESFPLTVTSAQKNPTAFYLCASSEVGRAAFFGQGTRLTVV.

The table lists this clone with a few counts. The V gene is TRBV7-7, the J gene TRBJ1-3, with TRBD1 as a possible D gene (6 bases). The germline gives CDR1 SSHAT, CDR2 FNYEAQ (reference sequence). The V gene lost 1 base and the J gene lost 0 bases, with 7 bases spanning the gap. This CDR3 spans 15 amino acids. The CDR3 is CASSLGGGSGNTIYF. The CDR3 bases are TGTGCCAGCAGCTTAGGAGGGGGCTCTGGAAACACCATATATTTT.

The chain uses TRBV12-3 or TRBV12-4 and TRBJ2-1; D might be TRBD2 (5 bases). Trimming took 5 bases from V and 6 from J, leaving 11 bases between them. The CDR3 has 13 amino acids. CDR3 sequence reads: CASSVLATNEQFF. The DNA for the CDR3 is TGTGCCAGCAGTGTGCTAGCAACCAATGAGCAGTTCTTC.

This chain links TRBV18 with TRBJ2-2, with D possibly matching TRBD1 (6 bases). CDR3 size: 15 residues. Trimming removed 3 bases at V and 0 bases at J, with 8 bases between. CDR1 and CDR2 (germline): KGHSH, LQKENI. The CDR3 sequence is CASSPGHPNTGELFF. DNA of the CDR3: TGTGCCAGCTCACCGGGACACCCGAACACCGGGGAGCTGTTTTTT. The complete variable domain, with remaining parts taken from reference TRBV18 and TRBJ2-2, reads NAGVMQNPRHLVRRRGQEARLRCSPMKGHSHVYWYRQLPEEGLKFMVYLQKENIIDESGMPKERFSAEFPKEGPSILRIQQVVRGDSAAYFCASSPGHPNTGELFFGEGSRLTVL.

The chain has TRBV10-1 and TRBJ2-1; D is possibly TRBD1 (6 bases). The CDR3 sequence is 13 residues long. Trimming removed 1 base at V and 6 bases at J, with 7 bases between. Germline lookup yields CDR1 WNHNN and CDR2 SYGVQD (reference sequence). CDR3 in amino acids: CASSELGGNEQFF. CDR3 bases: TGCGCCAGCAGTGAGTTAGGGGGCAATGAGCAGTTCTTC.